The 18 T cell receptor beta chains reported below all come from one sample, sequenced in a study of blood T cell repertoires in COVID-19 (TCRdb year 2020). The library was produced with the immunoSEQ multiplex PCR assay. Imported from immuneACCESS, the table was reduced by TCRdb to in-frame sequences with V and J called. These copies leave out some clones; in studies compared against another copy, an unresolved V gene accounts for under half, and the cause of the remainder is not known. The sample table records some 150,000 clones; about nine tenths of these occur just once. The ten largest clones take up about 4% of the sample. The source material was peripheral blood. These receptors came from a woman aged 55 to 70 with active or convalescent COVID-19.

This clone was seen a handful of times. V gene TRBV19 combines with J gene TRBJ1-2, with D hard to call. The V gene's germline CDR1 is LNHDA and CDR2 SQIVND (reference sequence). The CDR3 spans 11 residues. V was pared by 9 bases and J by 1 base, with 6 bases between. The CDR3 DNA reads TGTGCCAGCCTTAATAACTATGGCTACACCTTC. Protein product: CASLNNYGYTF.

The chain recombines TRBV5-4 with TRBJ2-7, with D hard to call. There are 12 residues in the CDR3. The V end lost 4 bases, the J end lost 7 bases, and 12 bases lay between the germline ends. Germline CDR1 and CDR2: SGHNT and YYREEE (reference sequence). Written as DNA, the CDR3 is TGTGCCAGCAGCATACCTTTTCGGGAGCAGTACTTC. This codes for CASSIPFREQYF. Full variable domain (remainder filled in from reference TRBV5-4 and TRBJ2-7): ETGVTQSPTHLIKTRGQQVTLRCSSQSGHNTVSWYQQALGQGPQFIFQYYREEENGRGNFPPRFSGLQFPNYSSELNVNALELDDSALYLCASSIPFREQYFGPGTRLTVT.

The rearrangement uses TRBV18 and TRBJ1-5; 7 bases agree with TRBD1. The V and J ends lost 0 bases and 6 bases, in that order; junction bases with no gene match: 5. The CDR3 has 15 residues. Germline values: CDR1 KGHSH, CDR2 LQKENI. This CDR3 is CASSPPEGGGQPQHF. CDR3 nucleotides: TGTGCCAGCTCACCACCCGAAGGGGGCGGTCAGCCCCAGCATTTT.

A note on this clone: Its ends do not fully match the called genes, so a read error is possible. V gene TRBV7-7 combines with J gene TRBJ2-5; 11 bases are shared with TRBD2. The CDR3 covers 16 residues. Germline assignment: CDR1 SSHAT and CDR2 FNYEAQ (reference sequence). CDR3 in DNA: TGTGCTAGCAGCTTAGGACTAGCGGGTCACCACGAGACCCAGTACTTC. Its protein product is CASSLGLAGHHETQYF.

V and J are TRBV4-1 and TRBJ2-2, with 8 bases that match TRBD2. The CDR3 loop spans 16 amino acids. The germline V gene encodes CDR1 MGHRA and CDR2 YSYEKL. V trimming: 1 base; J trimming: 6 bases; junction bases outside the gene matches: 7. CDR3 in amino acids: CASSQGPGTSPGELFF. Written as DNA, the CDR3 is TGCGCCAGCAGCCAAGGGCCCGGGACTAGTCCCGGGGAGCTGTTTTTT.

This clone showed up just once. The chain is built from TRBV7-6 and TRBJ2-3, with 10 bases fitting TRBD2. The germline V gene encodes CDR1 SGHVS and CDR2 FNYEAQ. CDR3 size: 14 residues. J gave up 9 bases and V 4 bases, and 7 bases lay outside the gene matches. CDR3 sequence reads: CASSSSGGARTQYF. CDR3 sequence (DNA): TGTGCCAGCAGCTCGAGCGGGGGGGCTCGGACGCAGTATTTT.

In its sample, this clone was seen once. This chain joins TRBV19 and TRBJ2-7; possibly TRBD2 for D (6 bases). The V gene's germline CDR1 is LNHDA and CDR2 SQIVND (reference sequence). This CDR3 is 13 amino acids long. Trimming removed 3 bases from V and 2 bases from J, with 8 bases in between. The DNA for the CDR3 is TGTGCCAGTAGTATGCGGGAAACCTACGAGCAGTACTTC. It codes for CASSMRETYEQYF. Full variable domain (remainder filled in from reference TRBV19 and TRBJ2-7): DGGITQSPKYLFRKEGQNVTLSCEQNLNHDAMYWYRQDPGQGLRLIYYSQIVNDFQKGDIAEGYSVSREKKESFPLTVTSAQKNPTAFYLCASSMRETYEQYFGPGTRLTVT.

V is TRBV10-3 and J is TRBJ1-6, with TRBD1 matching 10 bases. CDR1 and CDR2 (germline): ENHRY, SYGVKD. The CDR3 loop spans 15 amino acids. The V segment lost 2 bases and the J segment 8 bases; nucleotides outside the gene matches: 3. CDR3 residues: CAISEDRGLDSPLHF. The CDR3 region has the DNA TGTGCCATCAGTGAGGACAGGGGGCTGGATTCACCCCTCCACTTT.

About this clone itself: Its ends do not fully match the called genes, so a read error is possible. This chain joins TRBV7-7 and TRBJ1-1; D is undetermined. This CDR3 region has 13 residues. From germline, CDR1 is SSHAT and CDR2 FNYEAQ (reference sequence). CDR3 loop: CASSLESNTEAFF. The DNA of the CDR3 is TGTGCTAGCAGCTTGGAGAGTAACACTGAAGCTTTCTTT.

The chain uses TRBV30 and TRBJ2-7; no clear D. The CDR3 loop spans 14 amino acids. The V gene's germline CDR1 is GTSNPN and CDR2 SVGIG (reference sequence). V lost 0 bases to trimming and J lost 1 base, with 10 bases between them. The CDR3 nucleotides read TGTGCCTGGAGTGTACGAACATTTTCCTACGAGCAGTACTTC. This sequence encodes CAWSVRTFSYEQYF.

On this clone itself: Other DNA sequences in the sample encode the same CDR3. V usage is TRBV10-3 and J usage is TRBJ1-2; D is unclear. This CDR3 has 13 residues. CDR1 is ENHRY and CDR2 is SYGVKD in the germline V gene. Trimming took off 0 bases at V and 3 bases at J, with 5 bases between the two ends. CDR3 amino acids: CAISESTDYGYTF. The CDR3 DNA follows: TGTGCCATCAGTGAGTCCACAGACTATGGCTACACCTTC.

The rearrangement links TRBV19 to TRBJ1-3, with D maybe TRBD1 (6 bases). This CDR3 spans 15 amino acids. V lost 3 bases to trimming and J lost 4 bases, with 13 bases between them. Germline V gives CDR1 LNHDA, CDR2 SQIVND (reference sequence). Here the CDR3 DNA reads TGTGCCAGTAGTATCGACAGGCTATCGGGAAACACCATATATTTT. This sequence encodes CASSIDRLSGNTIYF. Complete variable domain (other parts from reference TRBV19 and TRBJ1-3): DGGITQSPKYLFRKEGQNVTLSCEQNLNHDAMYWYRQDPGQGLRLIYYSQIVNDFQKGDIAEGYSVSREKKESFPLTVTSAQKNPTAFYLCASSIDRLSGNTIYFGEGSWLTVV.

The CDR3 reads CASSQDSGQGLPLHF. CDR3 sequence (DNA): TGTGCCAGCAGCCAAGATTCGGGACAGGGGTTACCCCTCCACTTT. The chain is built from TRBV3-1 (or the pseudogene TRBV3-2) and TRBJ1-6; 10 nucleotides agree with TRBD1. CDR3 size: 15 residues. Germline lookup yields CDR1 LGHDT and CDR2 YNNKEL (reference sequence). V dropped 0 bases and J dropped 12; count of bases not matched to a gene: 5.

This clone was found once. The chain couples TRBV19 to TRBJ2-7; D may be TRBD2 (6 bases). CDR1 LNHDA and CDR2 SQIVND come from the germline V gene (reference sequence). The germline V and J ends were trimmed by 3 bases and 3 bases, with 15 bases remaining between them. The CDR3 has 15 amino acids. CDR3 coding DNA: TGTGCCAGTAGTATGCCCCGCCAGGGAGGCTACGAGCAGTACTTC. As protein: CASSMPRQGGYEQYF. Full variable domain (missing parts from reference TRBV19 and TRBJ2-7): DGGITQSPKYLFRKEGQNVTLSCEQNLNHDAMYWYRQDPGQGLRLIYYSQIVNDFQKGDIAEGYSVSREKKESFPLTVTSAQKNPTAFYLCASSMPRQGGYEQYFGPGTRLTVT.

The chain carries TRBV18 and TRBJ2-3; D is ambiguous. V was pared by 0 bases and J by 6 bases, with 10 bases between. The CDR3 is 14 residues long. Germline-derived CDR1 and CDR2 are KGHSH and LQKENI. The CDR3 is CASSPPARTDTQYF. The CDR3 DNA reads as TGTGCCAGCTCACCACCGGCTAGAACGGATACGCAGTATTTT.

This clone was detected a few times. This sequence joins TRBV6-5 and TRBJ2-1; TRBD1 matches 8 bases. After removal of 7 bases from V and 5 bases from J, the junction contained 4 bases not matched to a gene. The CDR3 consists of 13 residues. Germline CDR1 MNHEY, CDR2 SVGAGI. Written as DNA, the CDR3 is TGTGCCAGCACAGGGGGCAGCAACAATGAGCAGTTCTTC. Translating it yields CASTGGSNNEQFF.

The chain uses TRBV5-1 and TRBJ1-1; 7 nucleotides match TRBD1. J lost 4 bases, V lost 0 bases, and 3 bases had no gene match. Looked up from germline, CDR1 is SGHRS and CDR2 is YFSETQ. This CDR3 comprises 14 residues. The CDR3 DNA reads TGCGCCAGCAGCTTGGTAGGGGGCGGCACTGAAGCTTTCTTT. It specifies CASSLVGGGTEAFF.

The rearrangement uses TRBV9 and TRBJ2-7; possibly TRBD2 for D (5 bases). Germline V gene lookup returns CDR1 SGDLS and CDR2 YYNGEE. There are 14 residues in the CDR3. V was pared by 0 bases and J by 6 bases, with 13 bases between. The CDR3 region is CASSVDPSSGEQYF. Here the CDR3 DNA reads TGTGCCAGCAGCGTAGACCCTAGCTCAGGCGAGCAGTACTTC.